This record looks at one T cell receptor beta chain sequence and its context. No cognate antigen has been identified for it. No per-base quality is available; no much larger clone lies one base away. The data belong to a study of T cell changes during pregnancy in multiple sclerosis (dated by TCRdb to the late 2010s). Looking at the study overall: In women with multiple sclerosis, the researchers looked at how the T cell repertoire shifted as pregnancy progressed.

Libraries were built with the immunoSEQ multiplex PCR assay. TCRdb mirrors the immuneACCESS table, restricted to in-frame sequences. Some clones are absent from its copies; in checked studies, under half trace to an unresolved V gene, and the reason for the others is unknown. This sample gives 35,000 to 40,000 clones in total; about nine tenths of them show up just once. The biggest ten clones account for about 0.81% of the sample. V gives up 3 bases and J gives up 3 bases, and the segment between their germline ends measures 15 bases. CDR3 length: 15 amino acids, cysteine to phenylalanine. CDR3 DNA only is kept here, 45 bases in frame from base 1. Via the germline V gene, CDR1 is MGHRA and CDR2 YSYEKL.

This specimen consisted of CD4+ T cells from peripheral blood mononuclear cells, obtained after pregnancy. The rearrangement joined TRBV4-1 to TRBJ2-7; TRBD1 might be the D gene, on 6 matching bases. This sequence originates from a female donor in good health, enrolled as a control in a pregnancy study. The DNA sequence is TGCGCCAGCAGCCACCCCCCAGGGGCAGACTACGAGCAGTACTTC. The translation is CASSHPPGADYEQYF.